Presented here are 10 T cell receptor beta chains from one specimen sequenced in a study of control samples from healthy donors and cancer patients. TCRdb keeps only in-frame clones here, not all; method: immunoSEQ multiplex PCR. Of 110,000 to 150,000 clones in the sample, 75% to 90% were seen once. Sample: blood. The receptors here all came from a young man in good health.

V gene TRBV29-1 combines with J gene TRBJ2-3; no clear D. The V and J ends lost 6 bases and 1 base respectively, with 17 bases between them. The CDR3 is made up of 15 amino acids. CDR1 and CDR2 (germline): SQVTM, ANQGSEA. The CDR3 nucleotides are TGCAGCGTCCGCGGCCAACCAGAAGGCACAGATACGCAGTATTTT. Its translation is CSVRGQPEGTDTQYF.

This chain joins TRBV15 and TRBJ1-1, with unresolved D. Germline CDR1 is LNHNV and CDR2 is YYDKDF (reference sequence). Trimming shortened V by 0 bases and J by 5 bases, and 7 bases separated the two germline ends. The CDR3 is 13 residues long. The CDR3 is CATSRDLGTEAFF. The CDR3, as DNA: TGTGCCACCAGCAGAGATCTTGGTACTGAAGCTTTCTTT.

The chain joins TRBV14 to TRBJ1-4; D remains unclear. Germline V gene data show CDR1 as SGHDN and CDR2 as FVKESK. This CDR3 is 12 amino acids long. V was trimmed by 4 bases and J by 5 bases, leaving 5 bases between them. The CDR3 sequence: CASSRGNEKLFF. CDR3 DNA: TGTGCCAGCAGCCGGGGAAATGAAAAACTGTTTTTT.

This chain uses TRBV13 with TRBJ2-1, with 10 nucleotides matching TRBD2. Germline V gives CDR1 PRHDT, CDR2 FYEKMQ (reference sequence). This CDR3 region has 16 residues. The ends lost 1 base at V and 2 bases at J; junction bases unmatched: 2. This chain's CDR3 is CASSLDTSGTYNEQFF. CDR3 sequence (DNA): TGTGCCAGCAGCTTAGATACTAGCGGGACCTACAATGAGCAGTTCTTC. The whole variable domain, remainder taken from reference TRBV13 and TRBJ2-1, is AAGVIQSPRHLIKEKRETATLKCYPIPRHDTVYWYQQGPGQDPQFLISFYEKMQSDKGSIPDRFSAQQFSDYHSELNMSSLELGDSALYFCASSLDTSGTYNEQFFGPGTRLTVL.

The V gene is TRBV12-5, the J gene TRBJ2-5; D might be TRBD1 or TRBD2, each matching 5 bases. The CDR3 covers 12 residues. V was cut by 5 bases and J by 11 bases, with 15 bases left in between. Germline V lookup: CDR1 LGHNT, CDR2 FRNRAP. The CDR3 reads CASGTPKGSQYF. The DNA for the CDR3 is TGTGCTAGTGGTACCCCAAAGGGGAGTCAGTACTTC.

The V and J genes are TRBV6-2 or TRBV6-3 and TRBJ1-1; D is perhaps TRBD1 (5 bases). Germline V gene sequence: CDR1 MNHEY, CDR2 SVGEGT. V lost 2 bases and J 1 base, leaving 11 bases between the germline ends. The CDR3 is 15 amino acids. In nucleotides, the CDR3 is TGTGCCAGCAGTTACGTCGCAGGGAAGAACACTGAAGCTTTCTTT. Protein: CASSYVAGKNTEAFF.

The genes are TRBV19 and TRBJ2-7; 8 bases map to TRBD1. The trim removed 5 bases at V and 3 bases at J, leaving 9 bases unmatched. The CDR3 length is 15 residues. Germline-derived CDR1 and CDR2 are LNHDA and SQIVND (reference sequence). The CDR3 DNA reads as TGTGCCAGTAGTCGAGACAGGGGACGCGTCTACGAGCAGTACTTC. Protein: CASSRDRGRVYEQYF.

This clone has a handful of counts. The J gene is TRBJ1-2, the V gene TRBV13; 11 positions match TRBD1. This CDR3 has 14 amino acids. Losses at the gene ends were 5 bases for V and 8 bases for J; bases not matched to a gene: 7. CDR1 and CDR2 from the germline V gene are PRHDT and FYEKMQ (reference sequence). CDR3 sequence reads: CASSPRTGGAGYTF. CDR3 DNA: TGTGCCAGCAGCCCCAGGACAGGGGGCGCGGGCTACACCTTC.

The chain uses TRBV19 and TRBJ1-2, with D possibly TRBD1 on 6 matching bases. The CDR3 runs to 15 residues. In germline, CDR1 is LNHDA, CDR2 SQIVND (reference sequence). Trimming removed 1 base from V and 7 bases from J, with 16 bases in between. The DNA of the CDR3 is TGTGCCAGTAGTATAGCCGGGACATCGGTGCTTGGCTACACCTTC. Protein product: CASSIAGTSVLGYTF. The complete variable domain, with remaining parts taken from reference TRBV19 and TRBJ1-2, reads DGGITQSPKYLFRKEGQNVTLSCEQNLNHDAMYWYRQDPGQGLRLIYYSQIVNDFQKGDIAEGYSVSREKKESFPLTVTSAQKNPTAFYLCASSIAGTSVLGYTFGSGTRLTVV.

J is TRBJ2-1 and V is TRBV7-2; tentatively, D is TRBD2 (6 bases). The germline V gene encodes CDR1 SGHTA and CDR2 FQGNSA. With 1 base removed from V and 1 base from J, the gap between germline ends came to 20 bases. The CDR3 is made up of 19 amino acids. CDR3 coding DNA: TGTGCCAGCAGCTTAGGGAGGGTGGGATTAGCTTCGTCCTACAATGAGCAGTTCTTC. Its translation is CASSLGRVGLASSYNEQFF.